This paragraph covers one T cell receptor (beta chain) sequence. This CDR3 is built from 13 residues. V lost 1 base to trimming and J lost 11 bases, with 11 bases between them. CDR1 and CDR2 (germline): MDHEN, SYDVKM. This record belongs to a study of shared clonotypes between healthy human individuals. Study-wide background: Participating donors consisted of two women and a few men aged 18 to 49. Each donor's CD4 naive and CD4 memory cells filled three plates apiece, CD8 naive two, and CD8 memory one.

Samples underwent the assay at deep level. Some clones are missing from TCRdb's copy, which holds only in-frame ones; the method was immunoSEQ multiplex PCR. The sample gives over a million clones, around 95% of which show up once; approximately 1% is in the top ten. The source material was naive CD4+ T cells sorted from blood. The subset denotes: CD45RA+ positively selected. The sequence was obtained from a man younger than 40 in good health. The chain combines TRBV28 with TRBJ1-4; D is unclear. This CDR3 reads CASSLSGESKLFF. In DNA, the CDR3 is TGTGCCAGCAGTTTATCTGGGGAGAGTAAACTGTTTTTT.